This T cell receptor beta chain was observed in a study of blood T cell repertoires in COVID-19. Study in general: Spain, Italy and the United States supplied samples that represented acute and convalescent COVID-19. Sources were T cells, B-cell-depleted T cells, or PBMCs; the material itself was cDNA or gDNA.

Losses at the gene ends were 0 bases for V and 2 bases for J; bases not matched to a gene: 5. Germline V gives CDR1 SQVTM, CDR2 ANQGSEA. The CDR3 totals 16 residues. As processed by the authors: Reference gene primers were amplified, and this amplification served to estimate nucleated cell counts. Using immunoSEQ multiplex PCR, the repertoire was profiled, and TCRdb retains in-frame clones only, with some absent. The V and J calls and clone size were taken over from that table, and D and trimming were inferred from the DNA. The sample has about 280,000 clones, roughly 80% seen once; the top ten hold roughly a tenth. This clone was detected only once.

The receptor's source is a woman in her forties or fifties who had recovered from COVID-19. The chain uses TRBV29-1 and TRBJ2-1; 9 bases align to TRBD2. Sequencing input: peripheral blood. The CDR3 loop is CSVEDLRGGTYNEQFF. CDR3 nucleotides: TGCAGCGTTGAAGATCTGCGGGGGGGAACCTACAATGAGCAGTTCTTC.